This TCR beta chain was documented in a study of control samples from healthy donors and cancer patients (dated by TCRdb to 2018 to 2020). Worth noting for this clone: Which antigen it targets is not known. No per-base quality is available; no much larger clone lies one base away.

Preparation of the library involved the immunoSEQ multiplex PCR assay. The table was pulled from immuneACCESS by TCRdb, which kept in-frame rearrangements only. Such tables lose some clones; where checked, under half of the loss comes from unresolved V genes, and the rest has no known cause. Recorded for this sample are approximately 220,000 clones; roughly 94% of them occurred a single time. Roughly 1.6% of the sample is in the top ten clones. From a lookup of the germline V gene (reference sequence), CDR1 and CDR2 are SGHNT and YYREEE. Including cysteine and phenylalanine, the CDR3 has 13 amino acids. Left in the record is the CDR3 DNA by itself, 39 bases read in frame from the first base. For this chain, trimming is 3 bases at the V end and 8 bases at the J end, and the number of junction bases without a gene match is 5.

Sequenced input: blood. The clonotype comes from a man aged 50-60 years in good health. The chain couples TRBV5-4 to TRBJ1-2; TRBD1 agrees with 9 junctional bases. The nucleotide sequence is given as TGTGCCAGCAGCTCACAGGGGGCTGGCGGCTACACCTTC. The resulting protein is CASSSQGAGGYTF.